These 28 T cell receptor beta chains came from one sample sequenced in a study of blood T cell repertoires in COVID-19. Clones were read by immunoSEQ multiplex PCR, and TCRdb kept only the in-frame ones, dropping some. The data hold some 300,000 clones, with just under 90% observed a single time. Sequenced sample: peripheral blood. The origin of the receptors is a woman aged 45-59 years with COVID-19, enrolled during active disease.

The chain combines TRBV6-1 with TRBJ1-2; tentative D call: TRBD1 (6 bases). The V gene's germline CDR1 is MNHNS and CDR2 SASEGT. There are 14 residues in the CDR3. Deletions cut 0 bases from V and 5 bases from J, with 10 bases between. The CDR3 nucleotides are TGTGCCAGCAGTGAAGCGCGCAGGGGATATGGCTACACCTTC. Translation: CASSEARRGYGYTF.

This sequence joins TRBV4-2 and TRBJ2-2, with TRBD1 identical over 7 bases. The CDR3 has 18 amino acids. Per germline, CDR1 LGHNA and CDR2 YNFKEQ. With V trimmed by 2 bases and J by 1 base, 10 bases remained unmatched. CDR3 bases: TGTGCCAGCAGCCAACGGACAGGTTATTCTGTGAACACCGGGGAGCTGTTTTTT. Translated: CASSQRTGYSVNTGELFF.

The rearrangement links TRBV5-5 to TRBJ1-3; 8 bases line up with TRBD1. This CDR3 is 15 amino acids long. Germline lookup yields CDR1 SGHKS and CDR2 YYEKEE (reference sequence). With V trimmed by 1 base and J by 7 bases, 7 bases remained unmatched. CDR3 protein: CASSLSPGGSNTIYF. CDR3 nucleotides: TGTGCCAGCAGCTTGTCTCCAGGGGGCTCTAACACCATATATTTT.

This clone was seen more than once but under ten times. The chain uses TRBV27 and TRBJ1-5; tentatively, D is TRBD1 (5 bases). The length of the CDR3 is 15 residues. Per the germline V gene, CDR1 is MNHEY and CDR2 is SMNVEV (reference sequence). Trimming cost V 3 bases and J 3 bases, with 12 bases left between them. This CDR3 is CASSLSDSLNQPQHF. DNA for the CDR3: TGTGCCAGCAGTTTGTCCGACAGCCTCAATCAGCCCCAGCATTTT.

The rearrangement links TRBV6-2 or TRBV6-3 to TRBJ2-3; D perhaps matches TRBD2 (5 bases). The CDR3 runs 13 residues. V lost 2 bases, J lost 4 bases, and 7 bases lay in between. Per the germline V gene, CDR1 is MNHEY and CDR2 is SVGEGT. CDR3 protein: CASSYRTSDTQYF. CDR3 nucleotide sequence: TGTGCCAGCAGTTACCGGACTTCAGATACGCAGTATTTT.

The chain uses TRBV19 and TRBJ1-1, with 8 bases identical to TRBD1. The CDR3 runs 15 residues. The V and J ends lost 0 bases and 5 bases, in that order; junction bases with no gene match: 5. The germline V gene has CDR1 LNHDA and CDR2 SQIVND (reference sequence). The CDR3 coding sequence is TGTGCCAGTAGTATAGAGCCCCGGGACAGGACTGAAGCTTTCTTT. Its protein product is CASSIEPRDRTEAFF. Using reference TRBV19 and TRBJ1-1 for the parts outside the CDR3, the full variable domain is DGGITQSPKYLFRKEGQNVTLSCEQNLNHDAMYWYRQDPGQGLRLIYYSQIVNDFQKGDIAEGYSVSREKKESFPLTVTSAQKNPTAFYLCASSIEPRDRTEAFFGQGTRLTVV.

The V gene is TRBV3-1 (or the pseudogene TRBV3-2), the J gene TRBJ1-1; the match to TRBD1 covers 7 bases. Germline V gives CDR1 LGHDT, CDR2 YNNKEL (reference sequence). V lost 2 bases and J lost 2; bases outside the gene matches: 2. CDR3 length: 14 amino acids. CDR3 amino acids: CASSQQGENTEAFF. The CDR3 bases are TGTGCCAGCAGCCAACAGGGGGAAAACACTGAAGCTTTCTTT.

This chain joins TRBV18 and TRBJ1-5, with a possible D match to TRBD1 (6 bases). Trimming cost V 2 bases and J 7 bases, with 9 bases left between them. The germline V gene has CDR1 KGHSH and CDR2 LQKENI. This CDR3 spans 13 amino acids. The CDR3 nucleotides read TGTGCCAGCTCACCATCCCAGGGGCAGCCCCAGCATTTT. Residues: CASSPSQGQPQHF.

The chain joins TRBV20-1 to TRBJ2-3; D uncertain. CDR1 DFQATT and CDR2 SNEGSKA come from the germline V gene (reference sequence). V was trimmed by 6 bases and J by 2 bases, leaving 6 bases between them. The CDR3 has 11 amino acids. This chain's CDR3 is CSARYTDTQYF. The CDR3 nucleotides are TGCAGTGCAAGATACACAGATACGCAGTATTTT.

The V call is TRBV18, the J call TRBJ1-5; TRBD1 agrees at 10 bases. The CDR3 runs 15 residues. Germline CDR1 reads KGHSH; CDR2 reads LQKENI. With V trimmed by 6 bases and J by 5 bases, 7 bases remained unmatched. The CDR3 protein is CASSRTGGIDQPQHF. In DNA form, the CDR3 reads TGTGCCAGCTCTCGGACAGGGGGGATTGATCAGCCCCAGCATTTT.

This CDR3 reads CASRPGTDTQYF. Written as DNA, the CDR3 is TGTGCCAGCAGACCCGGTACAGATACGCAGTATTTT. The chain uses TRBV6-5 and TRBJ2-3; no clear D. The V gene lost 6 bases and the J gene lost 3 bases, with 7 bases spanning the gap. Looked up from germline, CDR1 is MNHEY and CDR2 is SVGAGI. There are 12 residues in the CDR3.

The rearrangement links TRBV4-1 to TRBJ2-6, with TRBD2 matching over 7 bases. V was clipped by 0 bases and J by 0 bases; unmatched bases: 2. Germline-derived CDR1 and CDR2 are MGHRA and YSYEKL. The CDR3 runs to 17 residues. The CDR3 sequence is CASSQDPGGSGANVLTF. For the CDR3, the DNA is TGCGCCAGCAGCCAAGACCCGGGGGGCTCTGGGGCCAACGTCCTGACTTTC.

A single count supports this clone. The rearrangement uses TRBV25-1 and TRBJ1-2; 10 nucleotides line up with TRBD1. The length of the CDR3 is 13 residues. Germline trimming cut 6 bases from V and 8 bases from J; bases unmatched to any gene: 6. Germline V gene lookup returns CDR1 MGHDK and CDR2 SYGVNS. DNA of the CDR3: TGTGCCAGCAGCCGACAGGGGGCGCAGGGCTACACCTTC. Translation: CASSRQGAQGYTF.

The genes are TRBV5-1 and TRBJ2-1; D ambiguous. V gave up 2 bases and J gave up 4 bases, with 10 bases separating them. In germline, CDR1 is SGHRS, CDR2 YFSETQ. The CDR3 sequence is 14 residues long. In DNA form, the CDR3 reads TGCGCCAGCAGCTTAGTTGAGGCGTACAATGAGCAGTTCTTC. This encodes CASSLVEAYNEQFF.

This clone occurred once. The chain couples TRBV2 to TRBJ2-1; a weak D match, TRBD1 (5 bases). Germline CDR1 is SNHLY and CDR2 is FYNNEI. The CDR3 totals 13 residues. V was cut by 6 bases and J by 5 bases, with 11 bases left in between. The CDR3 region has the DNA TGTGCCAGCAGAGTCGACAGAAACAATGAGCAGTTCTTC. Its protein product is CASRVDRNNEQFF.

The chain carries TRBV5-1 and TRBJ2-3; 9 bases map to TRBD1. The V gene end was trimmed by 4 bases and the J gene end by 6 bases; junction bases not matched to a gene: 6. The CDR3 contains 14 residues. CDR1 is SGHRS and CDR2 is YFSETQ in the germline V gene. The CDR3 region is CASSPQGAPDTQYF. The CDR3 DNA sequence: TGCGCCAGCAGCCCACAGGGGGCGCCTGATACGCAGTATTTT.

The V call is TRBV9, the J call TRBJ2-7; D call uncertain. The CDR3 has 9 amino acids. Germline V gene sequence: CDR1 SGDLS, CDR2 YYNGEE. Trimming took off 10 bases at V and 4 bases at J, with 6 bases between the two ends. The CDR3 protein is CAFGYEQYF. CDR3 nucleotide sequence: TGTGCCTTCGGGTACGAGCAGTACTTC.

V and J are TRBV4-1 and TRBJ2-3; TRBD2 matches 14 bases. V shed 2 bases, J shed 5 bases, and the junction held 12 bases outside the gene matches. CDR1 is MGHRA and CDR2 is YSYEKL in the germline V gene. The CDR3 has 19 amino acids. The CDR3 here is CASSQSGLAGVIGIDTQYF. Written as DNA, the CDR3 is TGCGCCAGCAGCCAATCGGGACTAGCGGGAGTCATAGGTATAGATACGCAGTATTTT.

The chain is built from TRBV19 and TRBJ2-2; 7 bases line up with TRBD2. From germline, CDR1 is LNHDA and CDR2 SQIVND (reference sequence). J was trimmed by 3 bases and V by 5 bases; bases with no gene match: 9. CDR3 length: 16 residues. CDR3 residues: CASSSSGREYTGELFF. In nucleotides, the CDR3 is TGTGCCAGTAGTTCCTCGGGGAGGGAATACACCGGGGAGCTGTTTTTT.

V is TRBV3-1 (or the pseudogene TRBV3-2) and J is TRBJ2-7; no definite D call. Trimming removed 1 base from V and 2 bases from J, with 6 bases in between. The CDR3 consists of 13 residues. Germline V lookup: CDR1 LGHDT, CDR2 YNNKEL (reference sequence). CDR3 bases: TGTGCCAGCAGCCAAGGCAGGACCTACGAGCAGTACTTC. Its protein is CASSQGRTYEQYF.

The V and J genes are TRBV3-1 (or the pseudogene TRBV3-2) and TRBJ1-4; D uncertain. CDR3 length equals 13 residues. In germline, CDR1 is LGHDT, CDR2 YNNKEL (reference sequence). V was trimmed by 0 bases and J by 7 bases, leaving 6 bases between them. CDR3 in DNA: TGTGCCAGCAGCCAAGATCGGGGTGAAAAACTGTTTTTT. This sequence encodes CASSQDRGEKLFF.

The chain carries TRBV5-6 and TRBJ2-7; D is undetermined. Trimming cost V 0 bases and J 2 bases, with 6 bases left between them. The CDR3 has 13 residues. Germline CDR1 is SGHDT and CDR2 is YYEEEE. CDR3 coding DNA: TGTGCCAGCAGCTTGGGCTCGGCCTACGAGCAGTACTTC. This encodes CASSLGSAYEQYF. The complete variable domain, with remaining parts taken from reference TRBV5-6 and TRBJ2-7, reads DAGVTQSPTHLIKTRGQQVTLRCSPKSGHDTVSWYQQALGQGPQFIFQYYEEEERQRGNFPDRFSGHQFPNYSSELNVNALLLGDSALYLCASSLGSAYEQYFGPGTRLTVT.

This clone appeared once. The chain couples TRBV19 to TRBJ1-1, with unresolved D. The CDR3 has 13 amino acids. Trimming shortened V by 3 bases and J by 2 bases, and 7 bases separated the two germline ends. From germline, CDR1 is LNHDA and CDR2 SQIVND (reference sequence). CDR3 DNA: TGTGCCAGTAGTATTGTCCGTAACACTGAAGCTTTCTTT. Amino acids: CASSIVRNTEAFF.

The gene calls are TRBV3-1 (or the pseudogene TRBV3-2) and TRBJ2-7; TRBD2 matches at 7 bases. Germline CDR1 reads LGHDT; CDR2 reads YNNKEL (reference sequence). The CDR3 totals 14 residues. The V gene end was trimmed by 4 bases and the J gene end by 3 bases; junction bases not matched to a gene: 6. In DNA form, the CDR3 reads TGTGCCAGCAGCCTCAGCGGGGCGAACTACGAGCAGTACTTC. Residues: CASSLSGANYEQYF.

This clone was recorded a few times. The chain is built from TRBV11-2 and TRBJ1-5; D is undetermined. From germline, CDR1 is SGHAT and CDR2 FQNNGV. This CDR3 comprises 14 residues. The ends were cut back, 4 bases at V and 3 bases at J, with 10 bases in the middle. CDR3 coding DNA: TGTGCCAGCAGCTCAGGATGGGTCAATCAGCCCCAGCATTTT. Residues: CASSSGWVNQPQHF.

This clone appeared a single time. The gene calls are TRBV4-1 and TRBJ1-2; D might be TRBD1 (6 bases). V lost 3 bases, J lost 0 bases, and 11 bases lay in between. The CDR3 has 15 amino acids. From germline, CDR1 is MGHRA and CDR2 YSYEKL. CDR3 amino acids: CASSQTDSSNYGYTF. In DNA form, the CDR3 reads TGCGCCAGCAGCCAGACGGACAGTTCTAACTATGGCTACACCTTC.

V gene TRBV5-4 combines with J gene TRBJ1-2, with TRBD1 matching 8 bases. Germline V lookup: CDR1 SGHNT, CDR2 YYREEE (reference sequence). V was pared by 1 base and J by 6 bases, with 5 bases of the junction left unmatched. This CDR3 is built from 14 residues. CDR3 sequence: CASSLPDRAHGYTF. As DNA, the CDR3 is TGTGCCAGCAGCTTGCCGGACAGGGCCCATGGCTACACCTTC.

The chain is built from TRBV2 and TRBJ2-1; 8 nucleotides align to TRBD1. The germline CDR1 and CDR2 sequences are SNHLY and FYNNEI. The CDR3 runs 14 residues. J gave up 8 bases and V 10 bases, and 13 bases lay outside the gene matches. CDR3 loop: CATDRQGLIDEQFF. CDR3 nucleotides: TGTGCCACTGACAGACAGGGGTTGATCGATGAGCAGTTCTTC.